This section outlines one T cell receptor (beta chain) sequence together with its context. This sample was included in a study of shared clonotypes between healthy human individuals. Only in-frame clones appear in the TCRdb table, and some are missing; sequencing was by immunoSEQ multiplex PCR. The sample holds almost 700,000 clones, under 95% seen once. V was cut by 3 bases and J by 2 bases, with 14 bases left in between. This CDR3 is built from 15 residues. CDR1 is MNHEY, CDR2 SVGAGI, per germline. The naive CD8 population came from CD45RO-negative cells selected for CCR7, without terminally differentiated effector memory CD45RA+ cells.

This sequence originates from a man aged 25-40 years in good health. The chain links TRBV6-5 to TRBJ2-7, with D possibly matching TRBD2 (6 bases). Sequenced: naive CD8+ T cells sorted from blood. In DNA, the CDR3 is TGTGCCAGCAGTTATTATGGGCGGGGTACCTACGAGCAGTACTTC. Its translation is CASSYYGRGTYEQYF.